A selection of T cell receptor beta chains follows, all from one sample in a study of cytomegalovirus exposure and HLA in healthy donors. Sequenced by immunoSEQ multiplex PCR; TCRdb stores in-frame clones only, minus some. The data contain a few hundred thousand clones, about 80% of them singletons. Material for sequencing was PBMCs. The receptors derive from a woman younger than 45 in good health and CMV-seronegative. Each CDR3 is given with its conserved first and last residue. A D gene is named only where the DNA matches it firmly.

>TRBJ1-2|TRBD1|TRBV7-9
CASSLYTQGARDYTF
TGTGCCAGCAGTTTATATACACAGGGGGCGCGGGACTACACCTTC
>TRBJ2-7|TRBD2|TRBV7-2
CASSKRLGLAGDRSYEQYF
TGTGCCAGCAGCAAAAGGCTAGGACTAGCGGGAGACCGGTCCTACGAGCAGTACTTC
>TRBJ1-3|NA|TRBV6-1
CASSETRGNTIYF
TGTGCCAGCAGTGAGACTAGGGGAAACACCATATATTTT
>TRBJ2-7|TRBD2|TRBV5-1
CASSLAAGTSGRAYEQYF
TGCGCCAGCAGCTTGGCCGCCGGGACTAGCGGGAGGGCCTACGAGCAGTACTTC
>TRBJ2-3|TRBD2|TRBV5-1
CASSPGLAGTDTQYF
TGCGCCAGCAGCCCCGGACTAGCGGGAACAGATACGCAGTATTTT
>TRBJ2-1|NA|TRBV27
CASSLGRFNEQFF
TGCGCCAGCAGTTTAGGCAGGTTCAATGAGCAGTTCTTC
>TRBJ2-1|TRBD2|TRBV4-1
CASSVRTSGSLNEQFF
TGCGCCAGCAGCGTCCGGACTAGCGGGAGTCTCAATGAGCAGTTCTTC
>TRBJ1-1|TRBD1|TRBV13
CASSGDRGLTEAFF
TGTGCCAGCAGCGGGGACAGGGGGCTCACTGAAGCTTTCTTT
>TRBJ2-3|NA|TRBV7-3
CASSLIGGADTQYF
TGTGCCAGCAGCTTAATCGGGGGTGCAGATACGCAGTATTTT
>TRBJ1-2|TRBD1|TRBV6-1
CASVLTTGGNGYTF
TGTGCCAGCGTCTTAACGACAGGGGGCAATGGCTACACCTTC